The 24 T cell receptor beta chains reported below all come from one sample, sequenced in a study of cytomegalovirus exposure and HLA in healthy donors. Sequencing was performed with immunoSEQ multiplex PCR; in TCRdb, only in-frame clones are kept and a portion is missing. This repertoire shows 150,000 to 200,000 clones, roughly 82% found once; its top ten account for 1.4% to 1.5%. The material sequenced was PBMCs. Every receptor here comes from a woman under 30 in good health and CMV-seronegative.

CDR3 protein: CASSLLQTNYEQYF. CDR3 sequence (DNA): TGCGCCAGCAGCTTGTTACAGACGAACTACGAGCAGTACTTC. The V gene is TRBV5-1, the J gene TRBJ2-7; D not resolved. The V and J ends lost 1 base and 3 bases respectively, with 11 bases between them. CDR1 SGHRS and CDR2 YFSETQ come from the germline V gene. CDR3 length: 14 amino acids.

The chain joins TRBV19 to TRBJ2-6, with D possibly being TRBD2 (6 bases). V lost 1 base and J 2 bases, leaving 9 bases between the germline ends. Germline values: CDR1 LNHDA, CDR2 SQIVND (reference sequence). This CDR3 has 16 residues. The CDR3: CASSIVRTTGANVLTF. Here the CDR3 DNA reads TGTGCCAGTAGTATAGTCAGGACTACTGGGGCCAACGTCCTGACTTTC.

The rearrangement joins TRBV25-1 to TRBJ2-5; D might be TRBD1 (6 bases). The V gene lost 2 bases and the J gene lost 4 bases, with 11 bases spanning the gap. This CDR3 has 14 residues. Per the germline V gene, CDR1 is MGHDK and CDR2 is SYGVNS. The CDR3 loop reads CASSEDKGGETQYF. CDR3 bases: TGTGCCAGCAGTGAAGATAAAGGGGGAGAGACCCAGTACTTC.

This chain connects TRBV12-5 to TRBJ2-7; TRBD2 matches 12 bases. In germline, CDR1 is LGHNT, CDR2 FRNRAP. This CDR3 has 19 residues. J lost 0 bases, V lost 2 bases, and 11 bases had no gene match. CDR3 nucleotides: TGTGCTAGTGGTTTGTCGAACAATTTACTAGCGGGGGGCTCCTACGAGCAGTACTTC. Residues: CASGLSNNLLAGGSYEQYF.

V and J are TRBV7-9 and TRBJ2-2, with a tentative D call TRBD2 (5 bases). V shed 11 bases and J shed 1 base, with 17 bases lying between them. This CDR3 contains 15 residues. Germline V gives CDR1 SEHNR, CDR2 FQNEAQ (reference sequence). The CDR3: CAPASVGVNTGELFF. CDR3 DNA: TGTGCCCCAGCCTCTGTGGGAGTGAACACCGGGGAGCTGTTTTTT.

V is TRBV2 and J is TRBJ2-1; D not resolved. The ends were cut back, 7 bases at V and 0 bases at J, with 10 bases in the middle. CDR1 and CDR2 from the germline V gene are SNHLY and FYNNEI. This CDR3 is built from 14 residues. Written as DNA, the CDR3 is TGTGCCAGCACGAGATCCCGCTCCTACAATGAGCAGTTCTTC. Protein: CASTRSRSYNEQFF.

This chain connects TRBV19 to TRBJ1-5; maybe TRBD1 (6 bases). CDR1 is LNHDA, CDR2 SQIVND, per germline (reference sequence). CDR3 length equals 16 residues. V lost 2 bases and J 3 bases, leaving 14 bases between the germline ends. CDR3 region: CASSIMIGGNNQPQHF. In DNA, the CDR3 is TGTGCCAGTAGTATAATGATAGGGGGAAACAATCAGCCCCAGCATTTT.

This chain links TRBV15 with TRBJ1-5; TRBD1 agrees at 7 bases. V lost 5 bases, J lost 7 bases, and 8 bases stayed unmatched. Germline loops: CDR1 LNHNV, CDR2 YYDKDF (reference sequence). This CDR3 is built from 14 residues. CDR3 bases: TGTGCCACCAGCTCCAGGGACAGAGGCCAGCCCCAGCATTTT. Protein sequence: CATSSRDRGQPQHF.

The genes are TRBV10-1 and TRBJ2-7; D is perhaps TRBD1 (5 bases). Trimming stripped 4 bases from V and 5 bases from J, with 12 bases between. The CDR3 spans 13 residues. From germline, CDR1 is WNHNN and CDR2 SYGVQD (reference sequence). The CDR3 DNA follows: TGCGCCAGCAGTGTTTTAAGGGGCGACGAGCAGTACTTC. Residues: CASSVLRGDEQYF.

This chain uses TRBV12-5 with TRBJ2-6, with a possible D match to TRBD2 (5 bases). The CDR3 runs to 15 residues. From germline, CDR1 is LGHNT and CDR2 FRNRAP. The V gene lost 4 bases and the J gene lost 2 bases, with 9 bases spanning the gap. The CDR3: CASGYGAAGANVLTF. The CDR3, as DNA: TGTGCTAGTGGTTATGGAGCGGCTGGGGCCAACGTCCTGACTTTC.

The chain combines TRBV6-6 with TRBJ1-4; the D gene is possibly TRBD1 (6 bases). Trimming pared 4 bases from V and 8 bases from J, leaving 14 bases between. CDR3 size: 14 residues. CDR1 and CDR2 from the germline V gene are MNHNY and SVGAGI (reference sequence). The CDR3 here is CASSLRGGGEKLFF. CDR3 coding DNA: TGTGCCAGCAGTTTACGAGGGGGTGGGGAAAAACTGTTTTTT.

The chain carries TRBV19 and TRBJ2-4; the match to TRBD2 covers 11 bases. CDR3 size: 18 residues. V lost 1 base to trimming and J lost 6 bases; unmatched junction nucleotides: 11. Germline assignment: CDR1 LNHDA and CDR2 SQIVND (reference sequence). The CDR3 spells CASSIGSSGGPISNIQYF. The CDR3 region has the DNA TGTGCCAGTAGTATAGGATCTAGCGGGGGGCCGATCTCAAACATTCAGTACTTC.

The rearrangement uses TRBV5-1 and TRBJ2-7, with 7 nucleotides matching TRBD1. Trimming at V came to 4 bases and at J to 1 base, leaving 20 bases not matched to a gene. The CDR3 extends over 19 amino acids. Germline CDR1 SGHRS, CDR2 YFSETQ. The CDR3 sequence is CASSGSIRTGFRESYEQYF. CDR3 nucleotide sequence: TGCGCCAGCAGCGGATCGATCAGGACAGGATTTAGGGAATCCTACGAGCAGTACTTC.

V is TRBV5-1 and J is TRBJ1-2; a possible D gene is TRBD1 (6 bases). Per germline, CDR1 SGHRS and CDR2 YFSETQ. V was trimmed by 4 bases and J by 5 bases, leaving 18 bases between them. The CDR3 totals 15 residues. This CDR3 is CASSGEGQLSYGYTF. The CDR3 DNA is TGCGCCAGCAGCGGCGAAGGACAGTTAAGTTATGGCTACACCTTC. The complete variable domain, with remaining parts taken from reference TRBV5-1 and TRBJ1-2, reads KAGVTQTPRYLIKTRGQQVTLSCSPISGHRSVSWYQQTPGQGLQFLFEYFSETQRNKGNFPGRFSGRQFSNSRSEMNVSTLELGDSALYLCASSGEGQLSYGYTFGSGTRLTVV.

The J gene is TRBJ2-7, the V gene TRBV5-1, with D maybe TRBD2 (6 bases). Per the germline V gene, CDR1 is SGHRS and CDR2 is YFSETQ. V shed 4 bases and J shed 2 bases, with 16 bases lying between them. The length of the CDR3 is 15 residues. CDR3 residues: CASSATGTSAYEQYF. The CDR3 DNA sequence: TGCGCCAGCAGCGCGACCGGGACTTCGGCCTACGAGCAGTACTTC.

This chain connects TRBV11-2 to TRBJ1-2, with TRBD1 identical over 7 bases. This CDR3 comprises 14 residues. Germline V gives CDR1 SGHAT, CDR2 FQNNGV. The trim removed 1 base at V and 7 bases at J, leaving 6 bases unmatched. The CDR3 sequence is CASSLAQGIGGYTF. The CDR3 coding sequence is TGTGCCAGCAGCTTAGCACAGGGGATAGGTGGCTACACCTTC.

The CDR3 nucleotides read TGTGCCACCGGCCGCGGAACAGGGGGCCATCAGCCCCAGCATTTT. Translating gives CATGRGTGGHQPQHF. This sequence joins TRBV5-4 and TRBJ1-5; 9 nucleotides agree with TRBD1. The CDR3 loop spans 15 amino acids. The germline gives CDR1 SGHNT, CDR2 YYREEE (reference sequence). V lost 9 bases and J lost 5; bases outside the gene matches: 12.

The chain employs TRBV2 and TRBJ2-1; D is unclear. Germline V gene sequence: CDR1 SNHLY, CDR2 FYNNEI. The CDR3 totals 13 residues. The V gene lost 5 bases and the J gene lost 10 bases, with 15 bases spanning the gap. This CDR3 is CASSSTSAGEQFF. The DNA of the CDR3 is TGTGCCAGCAGTTCTACCTCAGCCGGGGAGCAGTTCTTC.

The chain links TRBV18 to TRBJ1-2, with D possibly matching TRBD1 (5 bases). The CDR3 is made up of 16 amino acids. CDR1 is KGHSH and CDR2 is LQKENI in the germline V gene. Trimming pared 0 bases from V and 2 bases from J, leaving 13 bases between. The CDR3 sequence: CASSPPSRAGNYGYTF. In DNA, the CDR3 is TGTGCCAGCTCACCACCGAGCAGGGCGGGAAACTATGGCTACACCTTC.

The count of this clone is one. The V gene is TRBV7-9, the J gene TRBJ1-5; TRBD1 agrees at 7 bases. Germline V gene lookup returns CDR1 SEHNR and CDR2 FQNEAQ (reference sequence). Trimming removed 0 bases from V and 11 bases from J; junction bases left unmatched: 1. There are 12 residues in the CDR3. CDR3 region: CASSLAGQAQHF. CDR3 nucleotide sequence: TGTGCCAGCAGCTTAGCTGGACAGGCCCAGCATTTT.

V usage is TRBV5-1 and J usage is TRBJ1-4, with a weak D call TRBD1 (6 bases). The V gene lost 0 bases and the J gene lost 8 bases, with 14 bases spanning the gap. The V gene's germline CDR1 is SGHRS and CDR2 YFSETQ. The CDR3 extends over 15 amino acids. The CDR3 reads CASSLDVSGGEKLFF. The CDR3 DNA reads TGCGCCAGCAGCTTGGATGTTTCTGGGGGCGAAAAACTGTTTTTT.

The V gene is TRBV15, the J gene TRBJ1-5; 9 bases are shared with TRBD1. The germline gives CDR1 LNHNV, CDR2 YYDKDF (reference sequence). The CDR3 spans 16 residues. The junction had 3 bases not matched to a gene; V was cut back by 2 bases and J by 1 base. The chain's CDR3 is CATSRPGQGSNQPQHF. The CDR3 DNA reads TGTGCCACCAGCAGACCGGGACAGGGCAGCAATCAGCCCCAGCATTTT.

The chain recombines TRBV14 with TRBJ1-2, with D uncertain. Per the germline V gene, CDR1 is SGHDN and CDR2 is FVKESK. Trimming shortened V by 3 bases and J by 5 bases, and 7 bases separated the two germline ends. CDR3 length: 12 residues. Written as DNA, the CDR3 is TGTGCCAGCAGCCAGGCGGGGTATGGCTACACCTTC. Residues: CASSQAGYGYTF.

The chain combines TRBV6-5 with TRBJ2-7; 11 bases line up with TRBD2. J lost 4 bases, V lost 0 bases, and 2 bases had no gene match. The germline CDR1 and CDR2 sequences are MNHEY and SVGAGI. This CDR3 is 15 amino acids long. The CDR3 DNA follows: TGTGCCAGCAGTTACTCTAGCGGGAGGGCTTACGAGCAGTACTTC. The encoded protein is CASSYSSGRAYEQYF.